This is a list of T cell receptor beta chains from one sample in a study of blood T cell repertoires in COVID-19. Measured with immunoSEQ multiplex PCR; TCRdb has only the in-frame clones, and not every one. The sample shows roughly 290,000 clones, approximately 83% of them seen only once. The sample was PBMCs or T cells enriched from blood (not recorded which). The receptors derive from a woman younger than 45 who had recovered from COVID-19. CDR3s include the opening cysteine and the closing phenylalanine or tryptophan. D genes are given only for firm matches. Clone size appears in some rows only: once, few, many, or a class for an expanded clone.

cdr3_nt cdr3_aa d_call clone_size j_call v_call
TGTGCCAGCAGTTTCGGGGAATTGCAGCGCGAGCAGTACTTC CASSFGELQREQYF . . TRBJ2-7 TRBV2
TGCGCCAGCAGTCCCCTCAGGGAGGCTGAGCAGTTCTTC CASSPLREAEQFF . . TRBJ2-1 TRBV10-1
TGTGCCAGCCACCTAGGCTCTGGAAACACCATATATTTT CASHLGSGNTIYF . . TRBJ1-3 TRBV2
TGTGCCAGCAGCCCACGCGGGACTAGCGGGGGATACGAGCAGTACTTC CASSPRGTSGGYEQYF TRBD2 . TRBJ2-7 TRBV27
TGTGCCAGCAGCCCAGACAGGGCGAACACTGAAGCTTTCTTT CASSPDRANTEAFF TRBD1 . TRBJ1-1 TRBV7-9
TGTGCCACCAGCAGAGACAGGATCTCTGGAAACACCATATATTTT CATSRDRISGNTIYF . . TRBJ1-3 TRBV15
TGTGCCAGCAGCGACACGTCTGGAAACACCATATATTTT CASSDTSGNTIYF . . TRBJ1-3 TRBV3-1/TRBV3-2
TGTGCCAGCAGCCCAGAGGGGGGGCCAGCCGTGATGAACACTGAAGCTTTCTTT CASSPEGGPAVMNTEAFF . . TRBJ1-1 TRBV7-9
TGTGCCAGCAGCCAAGCCCTAGCGGACCCGGGGGATACGCAGTATTTT CASSQALADPGDTQYF TRBD2 . TRBJ2-3 TRBV14
TGTGCCAGCAGTGCGGGGGGGCCCTCCTACGAGCAGTACTTC CASSAGGPSYEQYF TRBD2 . TRBJ2-7 TRBV27
TGCGCCAGCAGCCAAGAAGTGGTCGAGGACTACGGAAACACCATATATTTT CASSQEVVEDYGNTIYF . few TRBJ1-3 TRBV4-1
TGTGCCAGTAGTCCCCAGGACAGGGTCCAAGAGACCCAGTACTTC CASSPQDRVQETQYF TRBD1 . TRBJ2-5 TRBV19
TGTGCCAGCACTGTGGGACTAGGTGCGGGGATTTCCTACGAGCAGTACTTC CASTVGLGAGISYEQYF TRBD2 . TRBJ2-7 TRBV28
TGTGCCAGCAGCTTAGAGGACAGCCGGGACTATGGCTACACCTTC CASSLEDSRDYGYTF . . TRBJ1-2 TRBV13
TGTGCCAGCAGTTTATCGGGGGGGGGCTATGAGACCCAGTACTTC CASSLSGGGYETQYF TRBD2 . TRBJ2-5 TRBV28
TGTGCCAGCAGTTTATTTAGGGACAGGGTTACAGATACGCAGTATTTT CASSLFRDRVTDTQYF TRBD1 . TRBJ2-3 TRBV27
TGTGCCTGGAGTGTTACAGGGGTAGGCAATCAGCCCCAGCATTTT CAWSVTGVGNQPQHF TRBD1 . TRBJ1-5 TRBV30
TGTGCCACCAGTGAGTCAACAGGGTACCAAGAGACCCAGTACTTC CATSESTGYQETQYF . . TRBJ2-5 TRBV24-1
TGTGCCAGCAGCCAAGAGGTTACGGGACAGGGGGATCTTAAGTCCACTAATGAAAAACTGTTTTTT CASSQEVTGQGDLKSTNEKLFF TRBD1 . TRBJ1-4 TRBV14
TGTGCCAGCAGTTTATTGCGAGATACGCAGTATTTT CASSLLRDTQYF . once TRBJ2-3 TRBV28
TGTGCCAGCAGCCAGTTACTAAGCGGGGGACCAATAAAGGCAGATACGCAGTATTTT CASSQLLSGGPIKADTQYF TRBD2 . TRBJ2-3 TRBV7-6
TGTGCCAGCAGCCCCGAAGGGGTTGTCTATGGCTACACCTTC CASSPEGVVYGYTF . . TRBJ1-2 TRBV5-5
TGTGCCAGCAGTTACACAGGGGATGGAAACACCATATATTTT CASSYTGDGNTIYF TRBD1 . TRBJ1-3 TRBV6-5
TGTGCCAGCAGAATGACAGGGGTATCACCCCTCCACTTT CASRMTGVSPLHF TRBD1 . TRBJ1-6 TRBV12-3/TRBV12-4
TGTGCCAGTACCACGTGGACTGATTCGACTGAAGCTTTCTTT CASTTWTDSTEAFF . . TRBJ1-1 TRBV19
TGTGCCACCAGTGATTTTGAGGGCACTGAAGCTTTCTTT CATSDFEGTEAFF . once TRBJ1-1 TRBV24-1
TGTGCCAGCAGCTTTCCGGCCAGCGGGAGTCTTCCAGTGGAGTTCTTC CASSFPASGSLPVEFF TRBD2 . TRBJ2-1 TRBV11-2
TGTGCCAGCTCACCTCGACAGCAAGAGACCCAGTACTTC CASSPRQQETQYF . . TRBJ2-5 TRBV18
TGTGCCAGCAGTTTTTCAGGCAGTGACTATGGCTACACCTTC CASSFSGSDYGYTF . . TRBJ1-2 TRBV27
TGCAGCGTGCTGACAGGGCACGAGCAGTACTTC CSVLTGHEQYF TRBD1 . TRBJ2-7 TRBV29-1
TGTGCCAGTGGCGACAGCCGCCGGGGGTACGAGCAGTACTTC CASGDSRRGYEQYF . . TRBJ2-7 TRBV19
TGTGCCAGCAGCCAACAATCATACAATGAGCAGTTCTTC CASSQQSYNEQFF . . TRBJ2-1 TRBV4-2
TGTGCCAGCAGCCTCTCCCGACAGCAAGAGACCCAGTACTTC CASSLSRQQETQYF . . TRBJ2-5 TRBV11-3
TGTGCCAGCAGGGATAATGTGTTGCTAGACTATGGCTACACCTTC CASRDNVLLDYGYTF . . TRBJ1-2 TRBV28
TGTGCCAGCAGCACAGGGGCCCTCACAGATACGCAGTATTTT CASSTGALTDTQYF . . TRBJ2-3 TRBV21-1
TGTGCAAGTCGCCGCCCTCCGGGACAGGGAGTTGGCGAGCAGTACTTC CASRRPPGQGVGEQYF . . TRBJ2-7 TRBV12-2
TGTGCCAGCAGACTCAGGGGGCTACGCCCGGGCGGTGAGCAGTTCTTC CASRLRGLRPGGEQFF TRBD1 once TRBJ2-1 TRBV28
TGTGCCAGCAGCTTCGGCAGGGCTAACACCGGGGAGCTGTTTTTT CASSFGRANTGELFF . . TRBJ2-2 TRBV5-4
TGTGCCATCAGCAGGGACAGCAATAATGAAAAACTGTTTTTT CAISRDSNNEKLFF TRBD1 . TRBJ1-4 TRBV10-3
TGTGCCAGCAGTGAAGGTGATGTGAGGACAGGGGGCCTAAAAAACATTCAGTACTTC CASSEGDVRTGGLKNIQYF TRBD1 . TRBJ2-4 TRBV6-1
TGTGCCAGCAGCCAGACTAGCGGCGCGGGGAATACGCAGTATTTT CASSQTSGAGNTQYF TRBD2 . TRBJ2-3 TRBV3-1/TRBV3-2
TGTGCCAGCAGTTACACGGGTTACTCACCCCTCCACTTT CASSYTGYSPLHF . . TRBJ1-6 TRBV6-5
TGTGCCAGCCAAACCTCCCAGGGGGCGACTGAAGCTTTCTTT CASQTSQGATEAFF TRBD1 . TRBJ1-1 TRBV7-9
TGTGCCAGTAGTCTCCGGGACAGGGCAGGGGATGAGCAGTTCTTC CASSLRDRAGDEQFF TRBD1 . TRBJ2-1 TRBV19
TGTGCCACCAGCGGCAAATCCCTTAGCAATCAGCCCCAGCATTTT CATSGKSLSNQPQHF . . TRBJ1-5 TRBV15
TGCGCCAGCAGCCAAGATATGGGACTAGGGGGCGGTACGCAGTATTTT CASSQDMGLGGGTQYF . . TRBJ2-3 TRBV4-1
TGTGCCAGCAGCCCTCTAGCGGGAAGTAGGGGGGATACGCAGTATTTT CASSPLAGSRGDTQYF TRBD2 once TRBJ2-3 TRBV7-9
TGTGCCAGCAGCAGGATAGATACGCAGTATTTT CASSRIDTQYF . . TRBJ2-3 TRBV25-1
TGTGCCAGCAGCCCATGGACAGGGGGCCGGGTAGACGAAAAACTGTTTTTT CASSPWTGGRVDEKLFF TRBD1 . TRBJ1-4 TRBV11-3